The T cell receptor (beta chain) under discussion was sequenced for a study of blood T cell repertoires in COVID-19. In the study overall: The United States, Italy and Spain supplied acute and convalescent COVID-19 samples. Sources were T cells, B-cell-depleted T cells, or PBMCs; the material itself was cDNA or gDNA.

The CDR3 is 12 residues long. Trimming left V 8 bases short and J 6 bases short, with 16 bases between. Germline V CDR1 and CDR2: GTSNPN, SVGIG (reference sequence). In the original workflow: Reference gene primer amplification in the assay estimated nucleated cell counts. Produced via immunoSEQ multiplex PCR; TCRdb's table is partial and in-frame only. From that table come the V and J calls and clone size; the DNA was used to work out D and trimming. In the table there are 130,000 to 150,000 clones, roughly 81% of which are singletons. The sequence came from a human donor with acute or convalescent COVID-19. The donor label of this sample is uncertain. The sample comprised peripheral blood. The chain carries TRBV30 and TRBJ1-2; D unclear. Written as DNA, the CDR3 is TGTGCCAAAAGCATGCCGAATGATGGCTACACCTTC. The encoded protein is CAKSMPNDGYTF.